These 16 T cell receptor beta chains originate from one sample sequenced in a study of prognosis after radiotherapy for stage I lung cancer. The TCR beta CDR3 region was amplified from genomic DNA, with two rounds of multiplex PCR being used for the amplification. Round-one PCR had primers specific to each TRBV and TRBJ gene. TCRdb itself ran the multiplex PCR reads through MiXCR, one entry per CDR3 protein. The table records tens of thousands of distinct CDR3 sequences, about 45% of them present only once. The specimen comprised PBMCs, sampled before or after stereotactic body radiation therapy (not recorded which). Receptor source: a donor aged 50 or older with non-small cell lung cancer.

The sample holds one count of this clonotype. A much bigger clone sits one base away, suggesting this may be a read error. V gene TRBV3-1 combines with J gene TRBJ2-1, with 9 positions matching TRBD1. With V trimmed by 4 bases and J by 0 bases, 1 base remained unmatched. The length of the CDR3 is 15 residues. Germline CDR1 is LGHDT and CDR2 is YNNKEL (reference sequence). CDR3 residues: CASSLTGGSYNEQFF. The CDR3 DNA is TGTGCCAGCAGCCTGACAGGGGGCTCCTACAATGAGCAGTTCTTC.

In its sample, this clonotype was seen once. The junction departs from the called germline gene at one end, perhaps through a read error. The chain joins TRBV7-9 to TRBJ1-2; no reliable D call. This CDR3 has 14 residues. CDR1 and CDR2 (germline): SEHNR, FQNEAQ (reference sequence). The CDR3 coding sequence is TGTGCCAGCAGCTTAAACGTCGGCGACTATGTCTACACCTTC. This codes for CASSLNVGDYVYTF.

In regard to this clonotype: This may stem from a read error, because a much larger clone lies one nucleotide away. The rearrangement uses TRBV14 and TRBJ1-1; unclear D gene. V was trimmed by 1 base and J by 6 bases, leaving 6 bases between them. There are 12 residues in the CDR3. Germline V gene sequence: CDR1 SGHDN, CDR2 FVKESK. CDR3 DNA: TGTGCCAGCAGCCAAGTTTCTTCTGAAGCTTTCTTT. It translates to CASSQVSSEAFF.

This clonotype was seen repeatedly, ten times or more. The rearrangement uses TRBV19 and TRBJ2-2; 10 bases match TRBD1. The CDR3 contains 16 residues. Germline-derived CDR1 and CDR2 are LNHDA and SQIVND (reference sequence). Germline trimming cut 4 bases from V and 0 bases from J; bases unmatched to any gene: 2. The CDR3 nucleotides are TGTGCCAGTAGTACCGGGACAGGGGCGAACACCGGGGAGCTGTTTTTT. This gives the protein CASSTGTGANTGELFF.

Notes on this clonotype: The junction departs from the called germline gene at one end, perhaps through a read error. The chain is built from TRBV7-9 and TRBJ2-2; 10 bases line up with TRBD2. The CDR3 extends over 16 amino acids. Germline CDR1 SEHNR, CDR2 FQNEAQ (reference sequence). The CDR3 DNA reads as TGTGCCAGCAGCTTAGGTACTAGCGGGAACACCGCGGAGCTGTTTTTT. Translated: CASSLGTSGNTAELFF. Combining the CDR3 with reference TRBV7-9 and TRBJ2-2 gives the whole variable domain DTGVSQNPRHKITKRGQNVTFRCDPISEHNRLYWYRQTLGQGPEFLTYFQNEAQLEKSRLLSDRFSAERPKGSFSTLEIQRTEQGDSAMYLCASSLGTSGNTAELFFGEGSRLTVL.

This clonotype has at least ten counts. The rearrangement links TRBV20-1 to TRBJ2-4, with D unresolved. Per the germline V gene, CDR1 is DFQATT and CDR2 is SNEGSKA (reference sequence). Trimming stripped 5 bases from V and 1 base from J, with 15 bases between. This CDR3 spans 15 amino acids. The CDR3 sequence: CSAPPPATAKNIQYF. Written as DNA, the CDR3 is TGCAGTGCTCCCCCACCTGCCACGGCCAAAAACATTCAGTACTTC.

The V call is TRBV5-1, the J call TRBJ2-1, with D maybe TRBD2 (6 bases). V lost 2 bases and J 7 bases, leaving 13 bases between the germline ends. CDR1 SGHRS and CDR2 YFSETQ come from the germline V gene. CDR3 length equals 14 residues. CDR3 in DNA: TGCGCCAGCAGCTTTGAGTCGGCGGGGAATGAGCAGTTCTTC. It translates to CASSFESAGNEQFF.

V is TRBV4-1 and J is TRBJ1-2; TRBD1 matches 7 bases. The CDR3 contains 17 residues. The V and J ends lost 0 bases and 8 bases, in that order; junction bases with no gene match: 15. CDR1 MGHRA and CDR2 YSYEKL come from the germline V gene. The CDR3 DNA is TGCGCCAGCAGCCAAGATGACCGGCCGGGACAGTTGTGGGGCTACACCTTC. As protein: CASSQDDRPGQLWGYTF.

In the case of this clonotype: A far more abundant clone sits one base away, making this likely a read error. This chain connects TRBV6-4 to TRBJ2-2; D is perhaps TRBD1 (5 bases). Trimming left V 6 bases short and J 4 bases short, with 12 bases between. The germline CDR1 and CDR2 sequences are MRHNA and SNTAGT. This CDR3 spans 14 amino acids. The CDR3, as DNA: TGTGCCAGCAGGACACAGGCGACCACCGGGGAGCTGTTTTTT. It is translated as CASRTQATTGELFF.

In regard to this clonotype: This sequence is one base from a far larger clone and is likely a read error. J is TRBJ2-1 and V is TRBV6-2 or TRBV6-3; no clear D. Looked up from germline, CDR1 is MNHEY and CDR2 is SVGEGT. The CDR3 sequence is 11 residues long. The V end lost 5 bases, the J end lost 9 bases, and 8 bases lay between the germline ends. The CDR3 loop is CASSPGREQFF. CDR3 bases: TGTGCCAGCAGTCCCGGTCGTGAGCAGTTCTTC.

This clonotype was detected ten times or more. One end of the junction is discordant with germline, which a read error may explain. J is TRBJ1-2 and V is TRBV4-1; a weak D match, TRBD1 (6 bases). Germline CDR1 is MGHRA and CDR2 is YSYEKL. CDR3 size: 14 residues. CDR3 in DNA: TGCGCCAGCAGCCAAGATGGACAGTCTATCGGCTACATCTTC. Translated: CASSQDGQSIGYIF.

The rearrangement joins TRBV19 to TRBJ1-2; TRBD1 might be the D (5 bases). This CDR3 is built from 15 residues. V lost 6 bases and J 4 bases, leaving 18 bases between the germline ends. The germline V gene has CDR1 LNHDA and CDR2 SQIVND (reference sequence). CDR3 nucleotides: TGTGCCAGTAGGGATGTCCCCACAGGTGCCTATGGCTACACCTTC. Protein: CASRDVPTGAYGYTF.

Details on this clonotype: It is likely a read error: a sequence one base away is far more abundant. The chain joins TRBV6-4 to TRBJ2-1; a weak D match, TRBD2 (7 bases). This CDR3 spans 13 amino acids. The V gene's germline CDR1 is MRHNA and CDR2 SNTAGT. V was shortened by 8 bases and J by 8 bases, with 16 bases between the two germline ends. CDR3 in amino acids: CASRDGGLDEQFF. The CDR3 bases are TGTGCCAGCCGGGACGGGGGGCTGGATGAGCAGTTCTTC.

Many counts were recorded for this clonotype. The chain employs TRBV6-2 or TRBV6-3 and TRBJ2-3; TRBD2 might be the D (5 bases). CDR3 length: 15 amino acids. V lost 2 bases and J lost 1, with 10 bases in between. Germline values: CDR1 MNHEY, CDR2 SVGEGT. The CDR3 is CASSYGSAGTDTQYF. DNA for the CDR3: TGTGCCAGCAGTTACGGGAGCGCCGGCACAGATACGCAGTATTTT.

This clonotype was detected many times. This rearrangement joins TRBV2 to TRBJ1-1; tentative D call: TRBD1 (5 bases). CDR3 length: 13 amino acids. With 6 bases removed from V and 6 bases from J, the gap between germline ends came to 14 bases. The V gene's germline CDR1 is SNHLY and CDR2 FYNNEI. CDR3 nucleotides: TGTGCCAGCAGACCGGACGGGGGTCCTGAAGCTTTCTTT. Amino acid sequence: CASRPDGGPEAFF.

As regards this clonotype: A much larger clone is a single base away; this may be a read error. The chain carries TRBV11-3 and TRBJ1-4, with D possibly TRBD1 on 5 matching bases. This CDR3 has 11 amino acids. Germline loops: CDR1 SGHNT, CDR2 YENEEA. The CDR3 reads CASTLFRDGFF. As DNA, the CDR3 is TGTGCCAGCACCTTATTCCGGGACGGTTTTTTT.